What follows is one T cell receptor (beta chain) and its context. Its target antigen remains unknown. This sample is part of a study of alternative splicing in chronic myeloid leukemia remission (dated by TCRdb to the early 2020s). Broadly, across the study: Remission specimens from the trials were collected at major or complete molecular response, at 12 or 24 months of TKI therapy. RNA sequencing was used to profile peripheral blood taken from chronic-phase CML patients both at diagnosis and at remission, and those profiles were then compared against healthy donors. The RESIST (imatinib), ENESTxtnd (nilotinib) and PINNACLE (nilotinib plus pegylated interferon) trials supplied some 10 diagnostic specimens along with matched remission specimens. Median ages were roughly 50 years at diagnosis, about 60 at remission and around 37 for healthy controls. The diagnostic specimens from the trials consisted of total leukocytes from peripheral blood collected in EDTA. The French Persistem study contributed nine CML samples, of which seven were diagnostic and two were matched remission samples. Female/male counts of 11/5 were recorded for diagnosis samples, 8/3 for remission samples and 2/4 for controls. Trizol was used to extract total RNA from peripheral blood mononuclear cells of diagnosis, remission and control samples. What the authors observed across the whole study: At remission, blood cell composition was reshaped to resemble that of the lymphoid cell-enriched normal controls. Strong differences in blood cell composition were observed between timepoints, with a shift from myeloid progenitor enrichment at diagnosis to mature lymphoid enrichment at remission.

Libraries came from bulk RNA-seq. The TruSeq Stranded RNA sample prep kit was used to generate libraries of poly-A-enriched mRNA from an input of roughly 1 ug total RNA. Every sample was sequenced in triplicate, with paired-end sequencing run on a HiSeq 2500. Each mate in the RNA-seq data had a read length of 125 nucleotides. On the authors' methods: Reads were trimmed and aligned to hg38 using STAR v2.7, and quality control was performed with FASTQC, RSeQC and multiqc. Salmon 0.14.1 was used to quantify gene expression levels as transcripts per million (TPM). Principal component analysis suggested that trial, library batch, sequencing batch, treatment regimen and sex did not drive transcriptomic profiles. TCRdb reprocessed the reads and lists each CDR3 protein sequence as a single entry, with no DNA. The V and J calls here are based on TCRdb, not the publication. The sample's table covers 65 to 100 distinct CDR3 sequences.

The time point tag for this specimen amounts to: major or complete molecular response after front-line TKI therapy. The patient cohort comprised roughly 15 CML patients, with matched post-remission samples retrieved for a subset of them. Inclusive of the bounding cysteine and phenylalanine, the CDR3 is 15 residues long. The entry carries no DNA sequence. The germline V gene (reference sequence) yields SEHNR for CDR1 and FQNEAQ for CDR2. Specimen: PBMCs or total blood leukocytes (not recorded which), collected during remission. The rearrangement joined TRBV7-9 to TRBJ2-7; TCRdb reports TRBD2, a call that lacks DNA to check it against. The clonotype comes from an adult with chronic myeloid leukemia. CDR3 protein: CASSPGLAGDGEQYF.